This T cell receptor (beta chain) was captured in a study of radiotherapy plus CTLA-4 blockade in lung cancer (dated by TCRdb to the late 2010s). Study-level background: Among the enrolled patients, about 20% had an objective response, and roughly 30% reached disease control.

The germline V gene (reference sequence) provides CDR1 SEHNR and CDR2 FQNEAQ. The CDR3, cysteine through phenylalanine, is 15 amino acids long. This entry keeps only the CDR3 DNA: 45 bases, framed from base 1. Trimming removed 1 base from V and 5 bases from J, leaving 14 bases between the germline ends. Paper-wide results and their limitations: Early dynamic changes in blood T cell clones, together with increased serum interferon-beta after radiation, were reported as the strongest predictors of response. TCR clones derived from tumors expanded in peripheral blood after treatment with radiotherapy and ipilimumab.

In this study, focal radiation therapy paired with CTLA-4 blockade (ipilimumab) was tested in patients who had chemo-refractory metastatic non-small-cell lung cancer. In regard to this clone: Its binding antigen is unknown. Base qualities are not recorded, but no much larger clone differs from it by a single base.

The library was produced with the immunoSEQ multiplex PCR assay. TCRdb mirrors the immuneACCESS table, restricted to in-frame sequences. Some clones are absent from its copies; in checked studies, under half trace to an unresolved V gene, and the reason for the others is unknown. This sample has approximately 76,000 clones in its table, and around 79% of those were observed once. The biggest ten clones account for 3% to 5% of the sample. The clonotype was recovered from a human donor with non-small cell lung cancer who had a partial response to radiotherapy plus ipilimumab. Some clones in this sample may be carry-over from other donors' samples. Specimen: peripheral blood, collected from a patient treated with radiotherapy plus ipilimumab. The receptor chain draws on TRBV7-9 and TRBJ2-5; TRBD2 is possibly the D segment (5 matching bases). The CDR3 region reads CASSLEGRWRETQYF. The bases read TGTGCCAGCAGCTTAGAAGGCCGTTGGAGGGAGACCCAGTACTTC. Full variable domain (CDR3 extended with the reference TRBV7-9 and TRBJ2-5 proteins): DTGVSQNPRHKITKRGQNVTFRCDPISEHNRLYWYRQTLGQGPEFLTYFQNEAQLEKSRLLSDRFSAERPKGSFSTLEIQRTEQGDSAMYLCASSLEGRWRETQYFGPGTRLLVL.